These 20 T cell receptor beta chains originate from one sample sequenced in a study of Ad26.COV2.S vaccination and SARS-CoV-2 variants. Data came from immunoSEQ multiplex PCR; TCRdb stores just in-frame clones and leaves some out. Among 350,000 to 500,000 clones, around 90% were seen once, and the ten largest hold approximately 4.5%. Documented treatment: approximately 18 received Ad26.COV2.S at low or high dose, single or two shots; several received placebo; per-sample allocation not given. Specimen acquisition occurred on day 63 following the initial vaccine or placebo injection. The input for sequencing was peripheral blood, taken in a trial of Ad26.COV2.S vaccine versus placebo. All receptors derive from a person between 18 and 65 years old who received the Ad26.COV2.S COVID-19 vaccine or a placebo.

The V and J genes are TRBV6-9 and TRBJ2-1; 7 positions agree with TRBD2. Germline V gives CDR1 MNHGY, CDR2 SVAAGI. Trimming took 3 bases from V and 4 from J; bases not matched to a gene: 6. CDR3 size: 15 residues. DNA for the CDR3: TGTGCCAGCAGTTACCGCGGGAGAATTTACAATGAGCAGTTCTTC. Translation: CASSYRGRIYNEQFF.

The chain is built from TRBV2 and TRBJ2-3, with D maybe TRBD2 (6 bases). The CDR3 runs 14 residues. The V end was cut by 8 bases, the J end by 4 bases, with 16 bases between. Germline lookup yields CDR1 SNHLY and CDR2 FYNNEI. The CDR3 nucleotides read TGTGCCAGCGCAGGCGGGACGGGCCCAGATACGCAGTATTTT. Amino acid sequence: CASAGGTGPDTQYF.

The chain employs TRBV12-3 or TRBV12-4 and TRBJ2-1; TRBD2 is a possible D gene (5 bases). Trimming removed 4 bases at V and 3 bases at J, with 7 bases between. This CDR3 is 13 amino acids long. The CDR3 protein is CASSSTSYNEQFF. CDR3 nucleotides: TGTGCCAGCAGTTCTACTAGCTACAATGAGCAGTTCTTC.

The chain is built from TRBV7-3 and TRBJ2-1; TRBD2 is a possible D gene (6 bases). Trimming left V 4 bases short and J 7 bases short, with 14 bases between. Germline loops: CDR1 SGHTA, CDR2 FQGTGA. The CDR3 spans 14 residues. CDR3 residues: CASSSPGRGNEQFF. The DNA for the CDR3 is TGTGCCAGCAGCTCCCCCGGGAGAGGGAATGAGCAGTTCTTC.

This chain links TRBV7-3 with TRBJ1-1; D gene ambiguous. The CDR3 extends over 13 amino acids. The V and J ends lost 5 bases and 1 base respectively, with 8 bases between them. In germline, CDR1 is SGHTA, CDR2 FQGTGA. CDR3 nucleotide sequence: TGTGCCAGCAGCGTGGACGGGAACACTGAAGCTTTCTTT. Its protein is CASSVDGNTEAFF.

V gene TRBV5-5 combines with J gene TRBJ1-4, with D tentatively TRBD1 (5 bases). CDR1 is SGHKS and CDR2 is YYEKEE in the germline V gene (reference sequence). This CDR3 contains 14 residues. V shed 2 bases and J shed 6 bases, with 11 bases lying between them. This CDR3 reads CASSFRRGDEKLFF. CDR3 in DNA: TGTGCCAGCAGCTTCCGGAGGGGAGATGAAAAACTGTTTTTT.

This clone was picked up one time. The chain has TRBV5-6 and TRBJ2-7; 11 bases match TRBD2. CDR3 length: 13 amino acids. J was trimmed by 5 bases and V by 4 bases; bases with no gene match: 2. CDR1 SGHDT and CDR2 YYEEEE come from the germline V gene. This CDR3 reads CASSPLAGDEQYF. The CDR3 DNA sequence: TGTGCCAGCAGCCCACTAGCGGGAGACGAGCAGTACTTC.

The chain uses TRBV27 and TRBJ1-4; 8 bases align to TRBD1. The CDR3 consists of 14 residues. V gave up 4 bases and J gave up 8 bases; unmatched junction bases: 6. Germline V gives CDR1 MNHEY, CDR2 SMNVEV (reference sequence). The CDR3 nucleotides are TGTGCCAGCAGTTCCCAGGGGGCTAGAGAAAAACTGTTTTTT. The encoded protein is CASSSQGAREKLFF. The full variable domain, completed using reference TRBV27 and TRBJ1-4, is EAQVTQNPRYLITVTGKKLTVTCSQNMNHEYMSWYRQDPGLGLRQIYYSMNVEVTDKGDVPEGYKVSRKEKRNFPLILESPSPNQTSLYFCASSSQGAREKLFFGSGTQLSVL.

The CDR3 protein is CASSQERAGRYNEQFF. Written as DNA, the CDR3 is TGTGCCAGCAGCCAAGAACGGGCGGGACGGTACAATGAGCAGTTCTTC. V and J are TRBV14 and TRBJ2-1; the D gene is possibly TRBD2 (6 bases). Between the trimmed V and J ends, which lost 0 bases and 4 bases, there was a span of 13 bases. Germline CDR1 SGHDN, CDR2 FVKESK. The CDR3 has 16 amino acids.

The CDR3 reads CASSTGLAGPWSSYNEQFF. Written as DNA, the CDR3 is TGTGCCAGCAGTACCGGACTAGCGGGCCCCTGGAGCTCCTACAATGAGCAGTTCTTC. The chain uses TRBV2 and TRBJ2-1; TRBD2 agrees at 11 bases. This CDR3 has 19 amino acids. The ends lost 5 bases at V and 0 bases at J; junction bases unmatched: 12. Per the germline V gene, CDR1 is SNHLY and CDR2 is FYNNEI.

This clone was seen a handful of times. This chain joins TRBV9 and TRBJ2-2; 7 bases line up with TRBD1. The CDR3 totals 14 residues. The J segment lost 8 bases and the V segment lost 3 bases, leaving 7 bases of the junction unmatched. Germline V gene sequence: CDR1 SGDLS, CDR2 YYNGEE. CDR3 coding DNA: TGTGCCAGCAGCGCCTTACAGGGGCGGGGGGAGCTGTTTTTT. As protein: CASSALQGRGELFF. Drawing the rest from reference TRBV9 and TRBJ2-2, the complete variable domain is DSGVTQTPKHLITATGQRVTLRCSPRSGDLSVYWYQQSLDQGLQFLIQYYNGEERAKGNILERFSAQQFPDLHSELNLSSLELGDSALYFCASSALQGRGELFFGEGSRLTVL.

V and J are TRBV9 and TRBJ2-1; tentatively, D is TRBD1 (7 bases). V dropped 3 bases and J dropped 0 bases, with 28 bases sitting between them. CDR1 and CDR2 from the germline V gene are SGDLS and YYNGEE. This CDR3 has 21 amino acids. CDR3 sequence: CASSAELWSSGGSSSYNEQFF. The CDR3 nucleotides are TGTGCCAGCAGCGCCGAGCTTTGGTCCTCAGGGGGGTCGTCCTCCTACAATGAGCAGTTCTTC.

The chain links TRBV30 to TRBJ1-1; TRBD1 aligns across 7 bases. The CDR3 runs to 12 residues. J was trimmed by 5 bases and V by 8 bases; bases with no gene match: 8. Germline CDR1 GTSNPN, CDR2 SVGIG (reference sequence). For the CDR3, the DNA is TGTGCCCGCAGGGGGGAGGGAACTGAAGCTTTCTTT. This sequence encodes CARRGEGTEAFF.

As regards this clone: Other DNA sequences in this specimen translate into the identical CDR3. The chain uses TRBV14 and TRBJ2-7; 8 nucleotides align to TRBD1. The germline V gene encodes CDR1 SGHDN and CDR2 FVKESK. The trim removed 4 bases at V and 2 bases at J, leaving 4 bases unmatched. This CDR3 spans 14 amino acids. CDR3 in amino acids: CASSLGQGPYEQYF. DNA for the CDR3: TGTGCCAGCAGCCTCGGACAGGGTCCCTACGAGCAGTACTTC.

The chain has TRBV4-1 and TRBJ2-1, with D hard to call. The CDR3 consists of 14 residues. The V gene's germline CDR1 is MGHRA and CDR2 YSYEKL. The V gene lost 0 bases and the J gene lost 5 bases, with 8 bases spanning the gap. The CDR3 sequence: CASSQETNDNEQFF. CDR3 nucleotides: TGCGCCAGCAGCCAAGAGACCAATGACAATGAGCAGTTCTTC.

The J gene is TRBJ2-3, the V gene TRBV6-2 or TRBV6-3; D call uncertain. Trimming pared 4 bases from V and 8 bases from J, leaving 19 bases between. The germline V gene has CDR1 MNHEY and CDR2 SVGEGT. The CDR3 loop spans 15 amino acids. The CDR3 region is CASSFRPFTKSTQYF. The CDR3 nucleotides are TGTGCCAGCAGTTTTCGCCCCTTTACGAAATCTACGCAGTATTTT.

The chain recombines TRBV6-9 with TRBJ2-3; D may match TRBD1 or TRBD2 (6 bases each). This CDR3 has 16 amino acids. Germline V gives CDR1 MNHGY, CDR2 SVAAGI. Trimming removed 5 bases from V and 3 bases from J, with 18 bases in between. The CDR3 region is CASSRGVVENTDTQYF. The CDR3 DNA is TGTGCCAGCAGTAGGGGGGTAGTGGAAAATACAGATACGCAGTATTTT.

This clone was seen only once. The chain couples TRBV7-8 to TRBJ1-4; no reliable D call. The germline V gene encodes CDR1 SGHVS and CDR2 FQNEAQ. V lost 5 bases and J lost 7, with 17 bases in between. This CDR3 has 15 residues. The CDR3 sequence: CASSARREVAEKLFF. The CDR3 DNA reads as TGTGCCAGCAGCGCACGGAGGGAAGTGGCTGAAAAACTGTTTTTT.

This clone occurred once. This chain connects TRBV5-4 to TRBJ2-1, with 10 positions matching TRBD2. V lost 5 bases and J lost 6; bases outside the gene matches: 5. This CDR3 is 14 amino acids long. Germline CDR1 and CDR2: SGHNT and YYREEE (reference sequence). CDR3 amino acids: CASSRRTSGNEQFF. CDR3 nucleotide sequence: TGTGCCAGCAGTCGGCGGACTAGCGGCAATGAGCAGTTCTTC.

The rearrangement uses TRBV5-4 and TRBJ2-2; TRBD2 is a possible D gene (6 bases). Trimming took off 1 base at V and 6 bases at J, with 13 bases between the two ends. Germline CDR1 and CDR2: SGHNT and YYREEE (reference sequence). This CDR3 has 15 residues. In nucleotides, the CDR3 is TGTGCCAGCAGCTTGACGGGCGGGATCCCCGGGGAGCTGTTTTTT. Amino acids: CASSLTGGIPGELFF.